This T cell receptor beta chain came from a study of regulatory T cells in long-lasting Graves disease. Study-wide findings and caveats: Repertoires from persistent disease leaned toward TRBV28, TRBJ1-2 and TRBJ2-5.

A word on this clonotype: Antigen: not known.

Libraries of TCR beta came from iRepertoire HTBI primers plus Arm-PCR of CDR3 regions. One entry per CDR3 protein results from TCRdb running MiXCR on the multiplex PCR reads. The table has about 400,000 distinct CDR3 sequences, around a sixth seen once. CDR1 MNHNS and CDR2 SASEGT come from the germline V gene. Between the trimmed V and J ends, which lost 7 bases and 0 bases, there was a span of 15 bases. CDR3 size: 16 residues. Specified time point: newly diagnosed GD, antithyroid drugs for less than 3 months. From PBMCs, RNA was extracted and then used to make the TCR library. The clonotype comes from a female donor with Graves disease. This rearrangement joins TRBV6-1 to TRBJ1-4; D is undetermined. The sequenced sample was peripheral blood mononuclear cells (PBMCs), obtained at new diagnosis, from a patient treated with antithyroid drugs. CDR3 nucleotide sequence: TGTGCCAGCATTTTCCGAACACCTTCAACTAATGAAAAACTGTTTTTT. It encodes CASIFRTPSTNEKLFF.